The 20 T cell receptor beta chains given below trace back to one sample, sequenced in a study of OX40 agonist ivuxolimab in advanced cancers. TCRdb's table, derived via immunoSEQ multiplex PCR, lists solely in-frame clones and lacks some. The data hold 70,000 to 85,000 clones, with 75% to 85% observed a single time. The specimen was CD4+ or CD8+ T cells sorted from blood, collected in a trial of the OX40 agonist ivuxolimab. The receptors come from an adult with an advanced solid tumor such as melanoma, head and neck, liver or kidney cancer.

This clone appeared a single time. The chain employs TRBV18 and TRBJ1-2; possible D gene TRBD1, 5 bases. This CDR3 has 15 residues. Germline V gene data show CDR1 as KGHSH and CDR2 as LQKENI. Trimming stripped 2 bases from V and 1 base from J, with 11 bases between. CDR3 amino acids: CASSPRTSDNYGYTF. CDR3 coding DNA: TGTGCCAGCTCACCAAGGACATCCGATAACTATGGCTACACCTTC.

The V and J genes are TRBV4-3 and TRBJ1-6, with unresolved D. The CDR3 has 15 amino acids. Trimming cost V 4 bases and J 9 bases, with 16 bases left between them. The germline V gene has CDR1 LGHNA and CDR2 YSLEER. The CDR3 sequence: CASSPEINRLSPLHF. The CDR3 bases are TGCGCCAGCAGCCCCGAGATAAACCGGCTTTCACCCCTCCACTTT.

This chain connects TRBV6-5 to TRBJ1-2; 8 bases agree with TRBD1. CDR1 is MNHEY, CDR2 SVGAGI, per germline. V trimming: 6 bases; J trimming: 0 bases; junction bases outside the gene matches: 3. The CDR3 runs 14 residues. The CDR3 loop is CASRGQATNYGYTF. As DNA, the CDR3 is TGTGCCAGCAGGGGACAGGCAACTAACTATGGCTACACCTTC.

V is TRBV19 and J is TRBJ1-2, with D possibly being TRBD1 (6 bases). There are 14 residues in the CDR3. V was clipped by 3 bases and J by 9 bases, with 17 bases between them. Per the germline V gene, CDR1 is LNHDA and CDR2 is SQIVND (reference sequence). Here the CDR3 reads CASSITKNQGRYTF. CDR3 in DNA: TGTGCCAGTAGTATTACTAAAAACCAGGGGCGCTACACCTTC.

This clone was counted once. The chain joins TRBV5-1 to TRBJ2-2; 11 bases are shared with TRBD2. CDR1 SGHRS and CDR2 YFSETQ come from the germline V gene. V dropped 4 bases and J dropped 1; count of bases not matched to a gene: 3. This CDR3 is built from 16 residues. The CDR3 coding sequence is TGCGCCAGCAGCCCCGGACTAGCGGGGAACACCGGGGAGCTGTTTTTT. Residues: CASSPGLAGNTGELFF.

The chain uses TRBV5-1 and TRBJ1-1; D is unclear. V was pared by 1 base and J by 1 base, with 5 bases between. The length of the CDR3 is 13 residues. The V gene's germline CDR1 is SGHRS and CDR2 YFSETQ. The CDR3 sequence is CASSLQSNTEAFF. In DNA, the CDR3 is TGCGCCAGCAGCTTGCAGTCGAACACTGAAGCTTTCTTT.

The chain joins TRBV11-2 to TRBJ1-1, with a weak D call TRBD1 (5 bases). The CDR3 is 13 residues long. Germline CDR1 SGHAT, CDR2 FQNNGV. The V gene lost 2 bases and the J gene lost 3 bases, with 7 bases spanning the gap. The CDR3 DNA sequence: TGTGCCAGCAGCTTAAGAGGGGACACTGAAGCTTTCTTT. This sequence encodes CASSLRGDTEAFF.

This rearrangement joins TRBV6-5 to TRBJ1-3, with no clear D. The CDR3 sequence is 15 residues long. Trimming removed 6 bases from V and 3 bases from J, with 15 bases in between. Germline loops: CDR1 MNHEY, CDR2 SVGAGI. The CDR3 nucleotides read TGTGCCAGCAGCAGGAGCCGGGATTTTGGAAACACCATATATTTT. Its translation is CASSRSRDFGNTIYF.

The chain recombines TRBV6-5 with TRBJ2-7, with D possibly called TRBD1 or TRBD2 (5 bases each). Trimming took 7 bases from V and 6 from J, leaving 10 bases between them. Germline loops: CDR1 MNHEY, CDR2 SVGAGI. The CDR3 totals 11 residues. The CDR3 DNA reads TGTGCCAGCACCAACGGGGCCGAGCAGTACTTC. This gives the protein CASTNGAEQYF.

This sequence joins TRBV11-3 and TRBJ2-1; 8 positions agree with TRBD2. This CDR3 spans 15 amino acids. Germline CDR1 reads SGHNT; CDR2 reads YENEEA. J was trimmed by 8 bases and V by 5 bases; bases with no gene match: 11. The CDR3 DNA reads as TGTGCCAGCAGCCGAAGGAGGCGGGGGGACCATGAGCAGTTCTTC. Its translation is CASSRRRRGDHEQFF.

Worth noting for this clone: A much bigger clone sits one base away, suggesting this may be a read error. The chain has TRBV5-6 and TRBJ2-7; D is perhaps TRBD2 (5 bases). The V end lost 4 bases, the J end lost 7 bases, and 15 bases lay between the germline ends. The CDR3 contains 13 residues. CDR1 is SGHDT, CDR2 YYEEEE, per germline. In DNA form, the CDR3 reads TGTGCCAGCAGCCAAGATGCGGGTCGAGAGCAGTACTTC. This gives the protein CASSQDAGREQYF.

A single count supports this clone. This chain connects TRBV7-2 to TRBJ2-1; D gene ambiguous. The CDR3 extends over 13 amino acids. V dropped 0 bases and J dropped 4 bases, with 4 bases sitting between them. Germline CDR1 reads SGHTA; CDR2 reads FQGNSA. CDR3 DNA sequence: TGTGCCAGCAGCTTAGCGAAGTACAATGAGCAGTTCTTC. It encodes CASSLAKYNEQFF.

V usage is TRBV28 and J usage is TRBJ1-2; the D gene is possibly TRBD1 (6 bases). CDR1 is MDHEN, CDR2 SYDVKM, per germline. The CDR3 has 15 amino acids. Trimming took off 8 bases at V and 6 bases at J, with 22 bases between the two ends. In DNA form, the CDR3 reads TGTGCCAGCCTCAGCCCAGGGGAACAAACTGATGGCTACACCTTC. It translates to CASLSPGEQTDGYTF.

The chain has TRBV7-2 and TRBJ2-1, with a weak D call TRBD1 (6 bases). Germline V gene data show CDR1 as SGHTA and CDR2 as FQGNSA. This CDR3 is built from 13 residues. Trimming shortened V by 4 bases and J by 7 bases, and 11 bases separated the two germline ends. The CDR3 here is CASSSLRGNEQFF. The CDR3 DNA reads as TGTGCCAGCAGCTCTCTCAGGGGTAATGAGCAGTTCTTC.

The rearrangement links TRBV20-1 to TRBJ2-5, with D possibly called TRBD1 or TRBD2 (5 bases each). This CDR3 region has 11 residues. The germline V gene encodes CDR1 DFQATT and CDR2 SNEGSKA (reference sequence). The V gene lost 8 bases and the J gene lost 2 bases, with 9 bases spanning the gap. CDR3 coding DNA: TGCAGTTGGGGGTATCAAGAGACCCAGTACTTC. This gives the protein CSWGYQETQYF.

The J gene is TRBJ2-2, the V gene TRBV29-1; 9 nucleotides agree with TRBD1. This CDR3 comprises 14 residues. Germline trimming cut 3 bases from V and 5 bases from J; bases unmatched to any gene: 4. Germline values: CDR1 SQVTM, CDR2 ANQGSEA. DNA for the CDR3: TGCAGCGTTGATACGGGACAGGGTACCGGGGAGCTGTTTTTT. Translated, it gives CSVDTGQGTGELFF.

Here the CDR3 reads CASSLYSGVSTDTQYF. The CDR3 DNA reads as TGTGCCAGCTCCCTATATAGCGGGGTAAGCACAGATACGCAGTATTTT. The chain carries TRBV18 and TRBJ2-3; 8 bases are a match to TRBD2. This CDR3 contains 16 residues. CDR1 is KGHSH and CDR2 is LQKENI in the germline V gene. The J segment lost 0 bases and the V segment lost 6 bases, leaving 8 bases of the junction unmatched.

The V call is TRBV6-5, the J call TRBJ1-1; possibly TRBD1 for D (6 bases). In germline, CDR1 is MNHEY, CDR2 SVGAGI. This CDR3 contains 13 residues. V was pared by 8 bases and J by 5 bases, with 15 bases between. The CDR3 is CASLNRARTEAFF. CDR3 in DNA: TGTGCCAGCCTAAACAGGGCAAGGACTGAAGCTTTCTTT.

The chain combines TRBV5-1 with TRBJ1-1, with a tentative D call TRBD1 (5 bases). Germline lookup yields CDR1 SGHRS and CDR2 YFSETQ. The CDR3 sequence is 14 residues long. Trimming removed 4 bases from V and 3 bases from J, with 13 bases in between. CDR3 loop: CASSRWGRDTEAFF. CDR3 DNA sequence: TGCGCCAGCAGCAGGTGGGGGAGGGACACTGAAGCTTTCTTT.

J is TRBJ2-6 and V is TRBV2; 10 nucleotides match TRBD1. The CDR3 sequence is 17 residues long. The trim removed 6 bases at V and 5 bases at J, leaving 10 bases unmatched. Germline V lookup: CDR1 SNHLY, CDR2 FYNNEI. CDR3 amino acids: CASSPGTGEARANVLTF. CDR3 bases: TGTGCCAGCAGCCCAGGGACAGGGGAGGCCAGGGCCAACGTCCTGACTTTC. Looking up the rest from reference TRBV2 and TRBJ2-6 gives the full variable domain: EPEVTQTPSHQVTQMGQEVILRCVPISNHLYFYWYRQILGQKVEFLVSFYNNEISEKSEIFDDQFSVERPDGSNFTLKIRSTKLEDSAMYFCASSPGTGEARANVLTFGAGSRLTVL.